The rows below give T cell receptor beta chains drawn from one sample of a study of blood T cell repertoires in COVID-19. Sequencing used immunoSEQ multiplex PCR; TCRdb keeps in-frame clones, though not all of them. Of tens of thousands of clones in the sample, 87% were seen once. The sample was peripheral blood. The origin of the receptors is a woman aged 80 or older with COVID-19, enrolled during active disease. The CDR3 runs from the conserved cysteine through the conserved F or W. The D gene is left open where the match is weak. The size of a clone is reported for some rows only, either as once, few or many, or as a class for expanded clones.

TRBV5-5	few	TRBD1	TRBJ1-5	16	CASSSLTGGYNQPQHF	TGTGCCAGCAGCTCATTGACAGGGGGCTACAATCAGCCCCAGCATTTT
TRBV11-2	-	TRBD1	TRBJ1-2	16	CASSLAGDRRNYGYTF	TGTGCCAGCAGCTTAGCCGGGGACAGGCGGAACTATGGCTACACCTTC
TRBV14	-	TRBD1	TRBJ1-2	16	CASSQDNWTGGYGYTF	TGTGCCAGCAGCCAAGATAACTGGACAGGAGGGTATGGCTACACCTTC
TRBV18	-	-	TRBJ2-7	12	CASSQRDYEQYF	TGTGCCAGCTCACAACGGGATTACGAGCAGTACTTC
TRBV11-2	-	TRBD1	TRBJ1-1	13	CASSSDRGLEAFF	TGTGCCAGCAGCTCCGACAGGGGCCTTGAAGCTTTCTTT
TRBV28	few	TRBD1	TRBJ2-6	18	CASKIPGQVPSGANVLTF	TGTGCCAGCAAAATACCGGGACAGGTACCCTCTGGGGCCAACGTCCTGACTTTC
TRBV5-1	-	-	TRBJ1-6	15	CASSLSGTHNSPLHF	TGCGCCAGCAGCTTATCCGGGACACATAATTCACCCCTCCACTTT
TRBV18	-	-	TRBJ1-3	14	CASSTTASGNTIYF	TGTGCCAGCTCAACGACAGCCTCTGGAAACACCATATATTTT
TRBV7-8	-	TRBD1	TRBJ1-3	16	CASSRNRDRVGNTIYF	TGTGCCAGCAGCCGCAACCGGGACAGGGTCGGAAACACCATATATTTT
TRBV28	-	-	TRBJ1-1	11	CASSKTGMAFF	TGTGCCAGCAGTAAGACGGGGATGGCTTTCTTT
TRBV6-5	once	-	TRBJ2-3	15	CASSRLVSSTDTQYF	TGTGCCAGCAGCCGACTAGTCTCGAGCACAGATACGCAGTATTTT
TRBV15	once	-	TRBJ1-2	16	CATSRGSARGDYGYTF	TGTGCCACCAGCAGAGGATCCGCACGGGGGGACTATGGCTACACCTTC
TRBV10-2	-	-	TRBJ2-7	14	CASRRNLNSYEQYF	TGCGCCAGCAGGCGCAATCTGAATTCCTACGAGCAGTACTTC
TRBV18	-	-	TRBJ1-3	16	CASSPQVGRSGNTIYF	TGTGCCAGCTCACCGCAGGTCGGGAGATCTGGAAACACCATATATTTT
TRBV3-1/TRBV3-2	-	TRBD1	TRBJ1-6	17	CASSPGQGVSYNSPLHF	TGTGCCAGCAGCCCTGGACAGGGTGTTTCCTATAATTCACCCCTCCACTTT
TRBV18	-	TRBD1	TRBJ1-2	13	CASSQGQGASYTF	TGTGCCAGCTCGCAGGGACAGGGGGCGAGCTACACCTTC
TRBV24-1	-	-	TRBJ1-1	13	CATSDFRVRGAFF	TGTGCCACCAGTGATTTTCGTGTCCGGGGAGCTTTCTTT
TRBV25-1	-	TRBD1	TRBJ2-3	14	CASSRQGRTDTQYF	TGTGCCAGCAGTCGACAGGGGCGCACAGATACGCAGTATTTT
TRBV20-1	-	-	TRBJ2-5	14	CSASLNTYQETQYF	TGCAGTGCTAGTCTTAACACGTACCAAGAGACCCAGTACTTC
TRBV5-5	-	TRBD1	TRBJ1-2	13	CASSPQGVYGYTF	TGTGCCAGCAGCCCACAGGGGGTTTATGGCTACACCTTC
TRBV28	-	TRBD1	TRBJ1-5	16	CASSPGQGRSNQPQHF	TGTGCCAGCAGCCCGGGACAGGGAAGGAGCAATCAGCCCCAGCATTTT
TRBV6-6	-	TRBD1	TRBJ2-5	16	CASSYRDRELQETQYF	TGTGCCAGCAGTTACCGGGACAGGGAACTTCAAGAGACCCAGTACTTC
TRBV19	few	-	TRBJ1-1	16	CASSIRKGAMNTEAFF	TGTGCCAGTAGTATAAGGAAGGGAGCTATGAACACTGAAGCTTTCTTT
TRBV7-2	once	-	TRBJ2-4	15	CASSTTPLTKNIQYF	TGTGCCAGCAGCACGACTCCATTAACCAAAAACATTCAGTACTTC
TRBV12-3/TRBV12-4	-	-	TRBJ1-2	13	CASSPGGTTGYTF	TGTGCCAGCAGTCCGGGGGGGACCACTGGCTACACCTTC
TRBV19	-	TRBD1	TRBJ1-5	17	CASSVGQGGFSNQPQHF	TGTGCCAGTAGTGTCGGACAGGGGGGTTTTAGCAATCAGCCCCAGCATTTT
TRBV18	-	TRBD2	TRBJ2-1	15	CASSPPGTAGAEQFF	TGTGCCAGCTCACCACCAGGCACAGCGGGAGCCGAGCAGTTCTTC
TRBV30	-	TRBD1	TRBJ2-3	15	CAWSVARGRTDTQYF	TGTGCCTGGAGTGTAGCCAGGGGGCGAACAGATACGCAGTATTTT
TRBV19	few	TRBD1	TRBJ1-2	14	CASSIRRGQFGYTF	TGTGCCAGTAGTATCCGCCGGGGACAGTTTGGCTACACCTTC
TRBV14	-	-	TRBJ1-2	15	CASSQDGRGRYGYTF	TGTGCCAGCAGCCAAGATGGCAGGGGCCGTTATGGCTACACCTTC
TRBV7-3	-	-	TRBJ2-1	16	CASSFGGAYRYNEQFF	TGTGCCAGCAGCTTTGGAGGGGCGTACCGATACAATGAGCAGTTCTTC
TRBV7-9	-	-	TRBJ1-2	15	CASSSLRTVEYGYTF	TGTGCCAGCAGCTCTCTCCGGACAGTGGAGTATGGCTACACCTTC
TRBV18	-	-	TRBJ1-4	13	CASSQGLQEKLFF	TGTGCCAGCTCACAGGGGTTGCAGGAAAAACTGTTTTTT
TRBV5-1	-	TRBD1	TRBJ2-3	16	CASSTTTGKGTDTQYF	TGCGCCAGCAGCACCACGACAGGGAAGGGCACAGATACGCAGTATTTT
TRBV5-1	once	-	TRBJ2-3	16	CASSFGGAGPTDTQYF	TGCGCCAGCAGCTTTGGGGGGGCCGGCCCGACAGATACGCAGTATTTT
TRBV16	-	TRBD1	TRBJ2-7	15	CASSHYRDRGYEQYF	TGTGCCAGCAGCCACTACCGGGACAGGGGATACGAGCAGTACTTC
TRBV7-9	-	-	TRBJ1-6	14	CASKVSSYNSPLHF	TGTGCCAGCAAAGTGAGCTCCTATAATTCACCCCTCCACTTT
TRBV6-5	-	-	TRBJ1-2	13	CATNVGGLIGYTF	TGTGCCACTAACGTCGGGGGGCTAATTGGCTACACCTTC
TRBV18	few	TRBD1	TRBJ1-5	14	CASSRPGGNQPQHF	TGTGCCAGCTCACGCCCAGGGGGGAATCAGCCCCAGCATTTT
TRBV5-1	once	-	TRBJ2-7	13	CASSLTGNYEQYF	TGCGCCAGCAGCTTGACAGGGAACTACGAGCAGTACTTC
TRBV7-9	-	TRBD2	TRBJ2-7	15	CASSQLAGGSYEQYF	TGTGCCAGCAGCCAACTGGCGGGAGGGTCCTACGAGCAGTACTTC
TRBV9	-	-	TRBJ1-2	16	CVSSVGALETGYGYTF	TGTGTCAGCAGCGTAGGAGCCTTAGAGACAGGTTATGGCTACACCTTC
TRBV3-1/TRBV3-2	-	TRBD2	TRBJ2-2	15	CASSRWTSGAGELFF	TGTGCCAGCAGCCGATGGACTAGCGGGGCCGGGGAGCTGTTTTTT
TRBV30	once	-	TRBJ1-1	14	CACTRRGTNTEAFF	TGTGCCTGCACGCGAAGGGGGACGAACACTGAAGCTTTCTTT
TRBV4-1	-	TRBD1	TRBJ1-1	16	CASSQGQGGTDTEAFF	TGCGCCAGCAGCCAGGGACAGGGAGGTACGGACACTGAAGCTTTCTTT
TRBV6-5	-	TRBD2	TRBJ2-1	14	CASSTSGGLGEQFF	TGTGCCAGCAGTACTAGCGGGGGCCTGGGTGAGCAGTTCTTC
TRBV29-1	-	-	TRBJ1-2	14	CSVGGGIGPYGYTF	TGCAGCGTAGGGGGGGGCATCGGGCCTTATGGCTACACCTTC
TRBV5-6	-	-	TRBJ2-7	14	CASSLAGNSYEQYF	TGTGCCAGCAGCTTGGCAGGTAACTCCTACGAGCAGTACTTC
TRBV6-5	-	TRBD1	TRBJ1-6	15	CASRPPTGGSSPLHF	TGTGCCAGCAGACCACCGACAGGGGGCTCTTCACCCCTCCACTTT
TRBV4-2	few	-	TRBJ1-1	16	CASSQDREELNTEAFF	TGTGCCAGCAGCCAAGATCGCGAGGAATTGAACACTGAAGCTTTCTTT
TRBV19	-	TRBD2	TRBJ2-1	17	CASSTGLAVSSYNEQFF	TGTGCCAGTAGTACCGGACTAGCGGTGAGCTCCTACAATGAGCAGTTCTTC
TRBV19	-	TRBD1	TRBJ2-6	18	CASSTRTGGHSGANVLTF	TGTGCCAGTAGTACCCGGACAGGGGGACACTCTGGGGCCAACGTCCTGACTTTC
TRBV5-6	-	TRBD1	TRBJ1-5	15	CASSLTGGFNQPQHF	TGTGCCAGCAGCTTAACAGGGGGCTTCAATCAGCCCCAGCATTTT
TRBV5-8	medium-sized	TRBD2	TRBJ2-7	13	CASNLGGSNEQYF	TGTGCCAGCAACCTGGGGGGGAGTAACGAGCAGTACTTC